This record covers a single T cell receptor (beta chain). The antigen is unknown. The table came from immunoSEQ multiplex PCR; TCRdb's copy has only in-frame clones and leaves some out. The sample includes approximately 60,000 clones, 70% to 90% of them seen just once. This specimen belongs to a study of T cell responses to AZD1222 COVID-19 vaccine. Study findings and constraints: Among AZD1222 vaccinees, only six or seven were seropositive at baseline.

Trimming took off 1 base at V and 5 bases at J, with 14 bases between the two ends. Germline V lookup: CDR1 SGHVS, CDR2 FNYEAQ. The CDR3 totals 15 residues. The V and J genes are TRBV7-6 and TRBJ1-1; D is ambiguous. The source was peripheral blood, collected on day 0 of AZD1222 vaccination. The sequence was obtained from an adult in good health. CDR3 in DNA: TGTGCCAGCAGCTTAGATGAAGGACTATGGACTGAAGCTTTCTTT. It codes for CASSLDEGLWTEAFF.